What follows are 22 T cell receptor beta chains derived from one specimen sequenced in a study of Ad26.COV2.S vaccination and SARS-CoV-2 variants. Assay used: immunoSEQ multiplex PCR; TCRdb lists only in-frame clones, some missing. The table includes over 110,000 clones, more than 80% detected once. The specimen was peripheral blood, collected after recovery from COVID-19. Source of these receptors: a human donor who had recovered from COVID-19.

The CDR3 DNA follows: TGTGCCAGCAGTGGGGACAGGCCCCGTCCCGAGCAGTACTTC. Translating gives CASSGDRPRPEQYF. The chain is built from TRBV2 and TRBJ2-7; 8 bases align to TRBD1. Germline CDR1 reads SNHLY; CDR2 reads FYNNEI. The CDR3 sequence is 14 residues long. V gave up 4 bases and J gave up 6 bases; unmatched junction bases: 8.

This clone was found once. The rearrangement uses TRBV9 and TRBJ1-3; D gene ambiguous. V shed 0 bases and J shed 2 bases, with 9 bases lying between them. The CDR3 runs 15 residues. The germline V gene encodes CDR1 SGDLS and CDR2 YYNGEE. CDR3 coding DNA: TGTGCCAGCAGCGTAGAGGCAGTTACTGGAAACACCATATATTTT. Translated: CASSVEAVTGNTIYF. The whole variable domain, remainder taken from reference TRBV9 and TRBJ1-3, is DSGVTQTPKHLITATGQRVTLRCSPRSGDLSVYWYQQSLDQGLQFLIQYYNGEERAKGNILERFSAQQFPDLHSELNLSSLELGDSALYFCASSVEAVTGNTIYFGEGSWLTVV.

The V and J genes are TRBV3-1 (or the pseudogene TRBV3-2) and TRBJ2-4; no clear D gene. CDR1 and CDR2 (germline): LGHDT, YNNKEL (reference sequence). Trimming shortened V by 3 bases and J by 8 bases, and 8 bases separated the two germline ends. There are 12 residues in the CDR3. CDR3 protein: CASSQSSYIQYF. As DNA, the CDR3 is TGTGCCAGCAGCCAGTCATCATACATTCAGTACTTC.

V usage is TRBV19 and J usage is TRBJ1-1; 8 nucleotides agree with TRBD1. Per the germline V gene, CDR1 is LNHDA and CDR2 is SQIVND (reference sequence). The CDR3 runs 15 residues. V trimming: 8 bases; J trimming: 1 base; junction bases outside the gene matches: 9. The CDR3 coding sequence is TGTGCCAGTCGAACGGTGGACAGGGCGAACACTGAAGCTTTCTTT. Its protein is CASRTVDRANTEAFF.

V usage is TRBV13 and J usage is TRBJ2-7; TRBD1 might be the D (6 bases). Germline CDR1 PRHDT, CDR2 FYEKMQ (reference sequence). The CDR3 is 14 amino acids. V lost 4 bases, J lost 3 bases, and 13 bases lay in between. This CDR3 is CASSYDRTHYEQYF. CDR3 sequence (DNA): TGTGCCAGCAGCTACGACAGGACCCACTACGAGCAGTACTTC.

This clone came up once. The CDR3 bases are TGTGCCAGTAGTATACTCGTGACAGGGGGCTCGGGGGCTGAAGCTTTCTTT. It translates to CASSILVTGGSGAEAFF. The chain employs TRBV19 and TRBJ1-1; 10 positions match TRBD1. J lost 6 bases, V lost 2 bases, and 12 bases had no gene match. CDR1 LNHDA and CDR2 SQIVND come from the germline V gene (reference sequence). The CDR3 extends over 17 amino acids.

The chain uses TRBV7-9 and TRBJ1-2; 10 nucleotides match TRBD1. CDR3 length equals 14 residues. The V gene's germline CDR1 is SEHNR and CDR2 FQNEAQ (reference sequence). V lost 0 bases and J lost 8; bases outside the gene matches: 3. CDR3 nucleotide sequence: TGTGCCAGCAGCTTAGCTGGGACAGGGGAAGGCTACACCTTC. Residues: CASSLAGTGEGYTF.

V usage is TRBV6-5 and J usage is TRBJ2-6; D is undetermined. CDR1 MNHEY and CDR2 SVGAGI come from the germline V gene. The CDR3 consists of 16 residues. Trimming removed 2 bases at V and 0 bases at J, with 8 bases between. CDR3 bases: TGTGCCAGCAGTTACGGCCGCGCCTCTGGGGCCAACGTCCTGACTTTC. Amino acids: CASSYGRASGANVLTF.

The chain is built from TRBV28 and TRBJ2-7; perhaps D is TRBD1 or TRBD2 (5 bases each). This CDR3 is 16 amino acids long. Deletions cut 6 bases from V and 2 bases from J, with 20 bases between. Germline values: CDR1 MDHEN, CDR2 SYDVKM. The CDR3 DNA follows: TGTGCCAGCAGCCCACCGAGGGACGGGGAAGCCTACGAGCAGTACTTC. Translation gives CASSPPRDGEAYEQYF.

This clone was observed once. The genes are TRBV5-1 and TRBJ2-5; possibly TRBD2 for D (5 bases). The germline V and J ends were trimmed by 0 bases and 7 bases, with 7 bases remaining between them. This CDR3 is built from 12 residues. In germline, CDR1 is SGHRS, CDR2 YFSETQ. CDR3 coding DNA: TGCGCCAGCAGCTTGGACGCGGGGACCCAGTACTTC. Translation: CASSLDAGTQYF.

The V gene is TRBV30, the J gene TRBJ1-6; 8 nucleotides align to TRBD1. The CDR3 consists of 13 residues. V lost 5 bases to trimming and J lost 8 bases; unmatched junction nucleotides: 5. Germline V gene sequence: CDR1 GTSNPN, CDR2 SVGIG (reference sequence). The CDR3 sequence: CAWGQGQDSPLHF. CDR3 DNA sequence: TGTGCCTGGGGACAGGGACAGGATTCACCCCTCCACTTT.

V and J are TRBV12-3 or TRBV12-4 and TRBJ2-1, with D unclear. The CDR3 runs to 12 residues. V was pared by 5 bases and J by 9 bases, with 11 bases between. The CDR3 region has the DNA TGTGCCAGCAGTCCTCTGTATGGTGAGCAGTTCTTC. Amino acid sequence: CASSPLYGEQFF.

The chain is built from TRBV7-9 and TRBJ2-3, with 8 bases identical to TRBD1. The CDR3 sequence is 16 residues long. V lost 4 bases and J lost 1; bases outside the gene matches: 7. Per the germline V gene, CDR1 is SEHNR and CDR2 is FQNEAQ (reference sequence). CDR3 DNA sequence: TGTGCCAGCAGCTCGATACAGGGGGTTGGCACAGATACGCAGTATTTT. Residues: CASSSIQGVGTDTQYF.

V and J are TRBV5-1 and TRBJ2-1; possible D gene TRBD1, 5 bases. CDR3 length: 14 residues. The V gene's germline CDR1 is SGHRS and CDR2 YFSETQ. V lost 4 bases, J lost 8 bases, and 16 bases lay in between. The CDR3 sequence is CASSPGHLMDEQFF. CDR3 nucleotide sequence: TGCGCCAGCAGCCCCGGACACCTTATGGATGAGCAGTTCTTC.

The chain has TRBV7-9 and TRBJ2-1, with 9 nucleotides matching TRBD1. Unmatched junction bases numbered 4, after V lost 2 bases and J lost 5 bases. The CDR3 totals 15 residues. From germline, CDR1 is SEHNR and CDR2 FQNEAQ (reference sequence). This CDR3 reads CASSLKGQGDNEQFF. CDR3 in DNA: TGTGCCAGCAGCTTAAAGGGACAGGGTGACAATGAGCAGTTCTTC.

V usage is TRBV6-6 and J usage is TRBJ1-3, with D uncertain. Deletions cut 4 bases from V and 0 bases from J, with 13 bases between. CDR3 length: 16 amino acids. The germline gives CDR1 MNHNY, CDR2 SVGAGI (reference sequence). DNA for the CDR3: TGTGCCAGCAGTTCGGAACGGAGGAGCTCTGGAAACACCATATATTTT. This codes for CASSSERRSSGNTIYF.

Comment on this clone: Because it lacks the conserved phenylalanine or tryptophan at the end, this CDR3 is likely a read error. Because the CDR3's place on the DNA is in doubt, the DNA is left out and the CDR3 is given as listed by TCRdb. The gene calls are TRBV30 and TRBJ1-1; the table names TRBD1, a call not compared with the DNA. The CDR3 extends over 12 residues, inclusive of both ends. CDR1 GTSNPN and CDR2 SVGIG come from the germline V gene (reference sequence). CDR3 loop: CAWSVPRQGRGI.

The chain employs TRBV15 and TRBJ2-1; tentatively, D is TRBD1 (6 bases). V was trimmed by 1 base and J by 9 bases, leaving 16 bases between them. Germline lookup yields CDR1 LNHNV and CDR2 YYDKDF (reference sequence). This CDR3 region has 15 residues. This chain's CDR3 is CATSRGGIQGGEQFF. The DNA of the CDR3 is TGTGCCACCAGCAGAGGAGGGATACAGGGCGGTGAGCAGTTCTTC. Supplemented by reference TRBV15 and TRBJ2-1, the full variable domain reads DAMVIQNPRYQVTQFGKPVTLSCSQTLNHNVMYWYQQKSSQAPKLLFHYYDKDFNNEADTPDNFQSRRPNTSFCFLDIRSPGLGDTAMYLCATSRGGIQGGEQFFGPGTRLTVL.

The chain recombines TRBV12-3 or TRBV12-4 with TRBJ1-1; the D gene is possibly TRBD1 (5 bases). V was trimmed by 5 bases and J by 0 bases, leaving 7 bases between them. There are 13 residues in the CDR3. In DNA form, the CDR3 reads TGTGCCAGCAGTGACAGCATGAACACTGAAGCTTTCTTT. The encoded protein is CASSDSMNTEAFF.

This chain joins TRBV12-3 or TRBV12-4 and TRBJ2-7, with D perhaps TRBD1 or TRBD2 (5 bases each). The V and J ends lost 5 bases and 3 bases respectively, with 8 bases between them. The CDR3 is 12 residues long. CDR3 protein: CASSGTIYEQYF. The CDR3 bases are TGTGCCAGCAGTGGGACCATCTACGAGCAGTACTTC.

The CDR3 nucleotides read TGTGCCAGCAGTCCCACTCGGACGGGGGGCTACACCTTC. Its translation is CASSPTRTGGYTF. The chain couples TRBV27 to TRBJ1-2; no clear D gene. CDR3 size: 13 residues. V was pared by 5 bases and J by 8 bases, with 15 bases between. Germline lookup yields CDR1 MNHEY and CDR2 SMNVEV (reference sequence).

This chain connects TRBV15 to TRBJ2-3; D unclear. Germline V gene sequence: CDR1 LNHNV, CDR2 YYDKDF (reference sequence). The CDR3 is made up of 14 amino acids. V was shortened by 4 bases and J by 1 base, with 9 bases between the two germline ends. CDR3 region: CATSTGRGTDTQYF. Written as DNA, the CDR3 is TGTGCCACCAGCACCGGTCGGGGCACAGATACGCAGTATTTT.